Listed here are 25 T cell receptor beta chains from one sample, sequenced in a study of blood T cells in healthy people across ages. A second PCR of about 7 to 11 cycles used a sample-barcoded 5' primer and a J-beta primer mix. TCRdb fed the 5' RACE reads into MiXCR, producing one record per CDR3 protein. The top ten hold approximately 17% of the sample, which has approximately 1,000,000 distinct CDR3 sequences, over 35% seen once. Material for sequencing was blood. The receptors were gathered from a woman aged 55 to 70 in good health.

V gene TRBV7-2 combines with J gene TRBJ1-2; possibly TRBD1 for D (5 bases). The CDR3 contains 13 residues. Germline V gene data show CDR1 as SGHTA and CDR2 as FQGNSA. V lost 10 bases and J lost 0, with 12 bases in between. The DNA of the CDR3 is TGTGCCATAAGGGACGGAGCTAACTATGGCTACACCTTC. Translation: CAIRDGANYGYTF. Drawing the rest from reference TRBV7-2 and TRBJ1-2, the complete variable domain is GAGVSQSPSNKVTEKGKDVELRCDPISGHTALYWYRQSLGQGLEFLIYFQGNSAPDKSGLPSDRFSAERTGGSVSTLTIQRTQQEDSAVYLCAIRDGANYGYTFGSGTRLTVV.

This chain links TRBV14 with TRBJ2-1, with D perhaps matching TRBD2 (5 bases). CDR1 is SGHDN and CDR2 is FVKESK in the germline V gene. The ends were cut back, 3 bases at V and 1 base at J, with 10 bases in the middle. The CDR3 extends over 15 amino acids. This chain's CDR3 is CASSQRGLSYNEQFF. The CDR3, as DNA: TGTGCCAGCAGCCAGCGCGGGTTGTCCTACAATGAGCAGTTCTTC. Based on the CDR3 plus reference TRBV14 and TRBJ2-1, the full variable domain is EAGVTQFPSHSVIEKGQTVTLRCDPISGHDNLYWYRRVMGKEIKFLLHFVKESKQDESGMPNNRFLAERTGGTYSTLKVQPAELEDSGVYFCASSQRGLSYNEQFFGPGTRLTVL.

The chain links TRBV19 to TRBJ2-3; D may correspond to TRBD1 or TRBD2 (5 bases each). The CDR3 has 18 amino acids. Trimming pared 4 bases from V and 2 bases from J, leaving 22 bases between. Looked up from germline, CDR1 is LNHDA and CDR2 is SQIVND (reference sequence). The DNA of the CDR3 is TGTGCCAGTAGTAGAGTCGGTGCGGCAGGGAGCCCCACAGATACGCAGTATTTT. It is translated as CASSRVGAAGSPTDTQYF.

This clonotype was observed a handful of times. The J gene is TRBJ2-7, the V gene TRBV20-1; 7 nucleotides align to TRBD2. The CDR3 consists of 13 residues. Germline lookup yields CDR1 DFQATT and CDR2 SNEGSKA (reference sequence). J was trimmed by 4 bases and V by 6 bases; bases with no gene match: 9. CDR3 DNA: TGCAGTGCGAAAACTAGCGCGATATACGAGCAGTACTTC. Encoded protein: CSAKTSAIYEQYF.

The chain joins TRBV5-1 to TRBJ2-3; unclear D gene. Germline V CDR1 and CDR2: SGHRS, YFSETQ. This CDR3 is 16 amino acids long. Between the trimmed V and J ends, which lost 1 base and 1 base, there was a span of 13 bases. CDR3 bases: TGCGCCAGCAGCTTGCAGAGGACCGTGGGCACAGATACGCAGTATTTT. It yields the protein CASSLQRTVGTDTQYF.

This clonotype was counted between two and nine times. V and J are TRBV6-1 and TRBJ2-1; perhaps TRBD2 as D (5 bases). The germline gives CDR1 MNHNS, CDR2 SASEGT. This CDR3 contains 11 residues. V lost 4 bases and J lost 8, with 6 bases in between. The CDR3 sequence is CASSAGDEQFF. CDR3 nucleotides: TGTGCCAGCAGTGCCGGGGATGAGCAGTTCTTC.

This clonotype was observed a handful of times. The rearrangement links TRBV7-9 to TRBJ2-4; 11 nucleotides align to TRBD1. Germline-derived CDR1 and CDR2 are SEHNR and FQNEAQ (reference sequence). This CDR3 contains 17 residues. V dropped 5 bases and J dropped 9; count of bases not matched to a gene: 15. As DNA, the CDR3 is TGTGCCAGCAGCCGTAGGACAGGGGGCGATGGGGTTGTCATTCAGTACTTC. This gives the protein CASSRRTGGDGVVIQYF.

The chain couples TRBV27 to TRBJ2-7; D call uncertain. CDR1 and CDR2 (germline): MNHEY, SMNVEV (reference sequence). Between the trimmed V and J ends, which lost 4 bases and 7 bases, there was a span of 11 bases. CDR3 length: 12 amino acids. The CDR3 nucleotides read TGTGCCAGCAGTTCTCGTTCGCGTGAGCAGTACTTC. Protein: CASSSRSREQYF.

CDR3 residues: CASSPQGTFRYGYTF. DNA for the CDR3: TGCGCCAGCAGCCCACAGGGGACATTTAGATATGGCTACACCTTC. The chain uses TRBV5-1 and TRBJ1-2; 7 nucleotides align to TRBD1. The junction had 11 bases not matched to a gene; V was cut back by 4 bases and J by 5 bases. Germline CDR1 reads SGHRS; CDR2 reads YFSETQ. The CDR3 covers 15 residues.

On this clonotype itself: One end of the junction fails to match germline, which may point to a read error. This chain connects TRBV4-1 to TRBJ2-5; D possibly corresponds to TRBD2 (6 bases). Germline CDR1 MGHRA, CDR2 YSYEKL. CDR3 size: 16 residues. The chain's CDR3 is CASSQARRDFQGTQYF. CDR3 in DNA: TGCGCCAGCAGCCAAGCGAGGCGGGACTTCCAAGGGACCCAGTACTTC.

The chain is built from TRBV20-1 and TRBJ2-1; a possible D gene is TRBD1 (5 bases). Germline V lookup: CDR1 DFQATT, CDR2 SNEGSKA (reference sequence). V gave up 2 bases and J gave up 3 bases, with 14 bases separating them. The CDR3 contains 15 residues. The CDR3 DNA is TGCAGTGCTAGAATTTTGGCAGGGATCTACAATGAGCAGTTCTTC. Its protein is CSARILAGIYNEQFF.

The chain joins TRBV3-1 to TRBJ2-5, with a weak D call TRBD1 (5 bases). Germline V gene sequence: CDR1 LGHDT, CDR2 YNNKEL (reference sequence). The CDR3 has 15 residues. Trimming stripped 0 bases from V and 1 base from J, with 9 bases between. CDR3 amino acids: CASSQERRGQETQYF. In DNA form, the CDR3 reads TGTGCCAGCAGCCAAGAAAGAAGGGGCCAAGAGACCCAGTACTTC.

The chain combines TRBV6-5 with TRBJ2-1; D perhaps matches TRBD2 (5 bases). Germline V CDR1 and CDR2: MNHEY, SVGAGI. The length of the CDR3 is 12 residues. Trimming cost V 6 bases and J 8 bases, with 11 bases left between them. The CDR3 nucleotides read TGTGCCAGCAGGGGGAGTAGGGATGAGCAGTTCTTC. This sequence encodes CASRGSRDEQFF.

V is TRBV3-1 and J is TRBJ2-1; D is undetermined. Germline CDR1 is LGHDT and CDR2 is YNNKEL (reference sequence). Trimming stripped 1 base from V and 2 bases from J, with 12 bases between. The CDR3 consists of 16 residues. The CDR3 is CASSQGMGQAYNEQFF. The CDR3 DNA is TGTGCCAGCAGCCAAGGTATGGGCCAGGCCTACAATGAGCAGTTCTTC.

This sequence joins TRBV20-1 and TRBJ2-7; 10 bases are shared with TRBD2. The germline gives CDR1 DFQATT, CDR2 SNEGSKA (reference sequence). CDR3 length: 15 amino acids. V lost 3 bases, J lost 6 bases, and 11 bases stayed unmatched. The CDR3 DNA follows: TGCAGTGCTAGGGCTAGCGGGAGTACGATGGGCGAGCAGTACTTC. As protein: CSARASGSTMGEQYF.

CDR3 sequence: CASGDLYNEQYF. DNA for the CDR3: TGTGCCTCTGGGGATCTCTACAATGAGCAGTACTTC. This chain uses TRBV10-3 with TRBJ2-1; D ambiguous. The end of the DNA aligns better with TRBJ2-7, so the J call may be wrong. This CDR3 contains 12 residues. Germline values: CDR1 ENHRY, CDR2 SYGVKD.

This clonotype was detected only a few times. The gene calls are TRBV20-1 and TRBJ2-7; 7 bases agree with TRBD2. V dropped 6 bases and J dropped 2; count of bases not matched to a gene: 4. The CDR3 extends over 12 amino acids. The germline V gene encodes CDR1 DFQATT and CDR2 SNEGSKA (reference sequence). CDR3 sequence reads: CSALAGAYEQYF. The CDR3 bases are TGCAGTGCCTTGGCGGGGGCCTACGAGCAGTACTTC.

There are a few counts of this clonotype. The rearrangement joins TRBV25-1 to TRBJ2-4; 10 bases match TRBD2. CDR1 is MGHDK, CDR2 SYGVNS, per germline. The CDR3 totals 13 residues. The J segment lost 13 bases and the V segment lost 4 bases, leaving 7 bases of the junction unmatched. The CDR3 loop is CASSASGSTVQYF. Here the CDR3 DNA reads TGTGCCAGCAGTGCTAGCGGGAGTACGGTGCAGTACTTC.

This clonotype has a handful of counts. This chain links TRBV13 with TRBJ2-3; a weak D match, TRBD1 (6 bases). The CDR3 consists of 16 residues. The germline gives CDR1 PRHDT, CDR2 FYEKMQ (reference sequence). The germline V and J ends were trimmed by 6 bases and 6 bases, with 22 bases remaining between them. The CDR3, as DNA: TGTGCCAGCAGTTCCTCCGGGACACAGGAGGTTGATACGCAGTATTTT. The encoded protein is CASSSSGTQEVDTQYF. Full variable domain (rest looked up from reference TRBV13 and TRBJ2-3): AAGVIQSPRHLIKEKRETATLKCYPIPRHDTVYWYQQGPGQDPQFLISFYEKMQSDKGSIPDRFSAQQFSDYHSELNMSSLELGDSALYFCASSSSGTQEVDTQYFGPGTRLTVL.

The chain is built from TRBV20-1 and TRBJ1-2, with unresolved D. Germline CDR1 is DFQATT and CDR2 is SNEGSKA (reference sequence). The CDR3 covers 12 residues. The V and J ends lost 4 bases and 5 bases respectively, with 11 bases between them. The CDR3 loop reads CSATPDRYGYTF. The CDR3 region has the DNA TGCAGTGCTACCCCGGACCGGTATGGCTACACCTTC.

This clonotype was picked up one time. This sequence joins TRBV4-1 and TRBJ2-1; D is perhaps TRBD2 (6 bases). The CDR3 spans 18 residues. V lost 0 bases to trimming and J lost 6 bases, with 21 bases between them. Germline assignment: CDR1 MGHRA and CDR2 YSYEKL. CDR3 bases: TGCGCCAGCAGCCAAGAATTGGGCGGGACGGGAGCCCCCAATGAGCAGTTCTTC. It specifies CASSQELGGTGAPNEQFF.

This sequence joins TRBV7-6 and TRBJ1-2, with 9 bases matching TRBD1. The CDR3 spans 15 residues. J gave up 6 bases and V 5 bases, and 10 bases lay outside the gene matches. Germline CDR1 SGHVS, CDR2 FNYEAQ. Here the CDR3 reads CASSPLTGGFHGYTF. CDR3 in DNA: TGTGCCAGCAGCCCTTTGACAGGGGGGTTCCATGGCTACACCTTC.

This clonotype was counted only a few times. The chain recombines TRBV27 with TRBJ2-5; D remains unclear. V dropped 6 bases and J dropped 0 bases, with 11 bases sitting between them. This CDR3 is 14 amino acids long. Germline V gives CDR1 MNHEY, CDR2 SMNVEV (reference sequence). CDR3 bases: TGTGCCAGCAGCCCTACCGCTTACCAAGAGACCCAGTACTTC. It encodes CASSPTAYQETQYF.

In this sample, this clonotype turned up a few times. The chain links TRBV29-1 to TRBJ2-4; 7 bases are shared with TRBD2. The ends lost 1 base at V and 13 bases at J; junction bases unmatched: 10. Germline values: CDR1 SQVTM, CDR2 ANQGSEA. The CDR3 covers 13 residues. The chain's CDR3 is CSVEVPGAGEQYF. The CDR3 region has the DNA TGCAGCGTTGAAGTCCCTGGGGCGGGGGAGCAGTACTTC.

The chain carries TRBV9 and TRBJ1-1, with 8 bases aligning to TRBD1. Germline CDR1 and CDR2: SGDLS and YYNGEE. This CDR3 is 15 amino acids long. The V segment lost 4 bases and the J segment 1 base; nucleotides outside the gene matches: 6. CDR3 protein: CASSPQDRANTEAFF. The CDR3 nucleotides read TGTGCCAGCAGCCCCCAGGACAGGGCGAACACTGAAGCTTTCTTT.